The 21 T cell receptor beta chains given below trace back to one sample, sequenced in a study of T cells after yellow fever vaccination. MiXCR was run by TCRdb on the 5' RACE reads, yielding one entry per CDR3 protein. The sample yields over 110,000 distinct CDR3 sequences, 7% to 9% seen once. Here the sequenced sample was CD4+ T cells sorted from PBMCs, taken 5 days after the yellow fever booster vaccination. The receptors were sampled from a man aged 25-45 years who received the YFV17D yellow fever vaccine.

This clonotype was recorded many times. V usage is TRBV7-3 and J usage is TRBJ2-7; unclear D gene. With 2 bases removed from V and 1 base from J, the gap between germline ends came to 12 bases. Germline values: CDR1 SGHTA, CDR2 FQGTGA. The CDR3 is 15 residues long. The CDR3: CASSLFRGPSYEQYF. The CDR3 nucleotides read TGTGCCAGCAGCTTATTTCGCGGCCCGTCCTACGAGCAGTACTTC.

Only a few counts were recorded for this clonotype. The chain joins TRBV20-1 to TRBJ2-1; 8 bases align to TRBD1. The CDR3 is made up of 16 amino acids. With V trimmed by 4 bases and J by 3 bases, 11 bases remained unmatched. The germline gives CDR1 DFQATT, CDR2 SNEGSKA (reference sequence). The chain's CDR3 is CSAIHRGASGYNEQFF. In nucleotides, the CDR3 is TGCAGTGCTATCCACAGGGGGGCGAGCGGCTACAATGAGCAGTTCTTC.

In this sample, this clonotype turned up many times. The chain carries TRBV20-1 and TRBJ2-1, with D perhaps TRBD2 (6 bases). CDR1 DFQATT and CDR2 SNEGSKA come from the germline V gene (reference sequence). Trimming pared 4 bases from V and 0 bases from J, leaving 16 bases between. The CDR3 runs to 16 residues. The CDR3 spells CSATSRLENSYNEQFF. The CDR3, as DNA: TGCAGTGCTACGTCGCGACTAGAAAACTCCTACAATGAGCAGTTCTTC.

This clonotype has a count of ten or more. The V and J genes are TRBV7-2 and TRBJ1-4; perhaps TRBD1 as D (6 bases). CDR3 length: 12 residues. Trimming pared 5 bases from V and 12 bases from J, leaving 13 bases between. CDR1 SGHTA and CDR2 FQGNSA come from the germline V gene. The CDR3 loop reads CASSPMGQQLFF. The CDR3 DNA sequence: TGTGCCAGCAGCCCCATGGGACAACAACTGTTTTTT.

This clonotype has at least ten counts. The CDR3 here is CASSGAGRNIQYF. The CDR3 DNA is TGTGCCAGCAGTGGGGCAGGGAGAAACATTCAGTACTTC. The chain carries TRBV6-1 and TRBJ2-4; D tentatively fits TRBD1 or TRBD2 (5 bases each). The CDR3 has 13 residues. In germline, CDR1 is MNHNS, CDR2 SASEGT. V was pared by 4 bases and J by 6 bases, with 10 bases between.

This clonotype was seen ten or more times. The chain joins TRBV5-1 to TRBJ2-5, with D perhaps matching TRBD1 or TRBD2 (5 bases each). The length of the CDR3 is 15 residues. Trimming left V 0 bases short and J 1 base short, with 10 bases between. Looked up from germline, CDR1 is SGHRS and CDR2 is YFSETQ. The CDR3 loop reads CASSLGAGTQETQYF. The DNA for the CDR3 is TGCGCCAGCAGCTTGGGCGCTGGGACCCAAGAGACCCAGTACTTC.

In this sample, this clonotype turned up many times. The chain recombines TRBV28 with TRBJ2-7, with D possibly TRBD2 on 5 matching bases. Germline values: CDR1 MDHEN, CDR2 SYDVKM. V lost 4 bases to trimming and J lost 7 bases, with 11 bases between them. This CDR3 comprises 12 residues. CDR3 in DNA: TGTGCCAGCAGTTCTCCCGGGGAGGAGCAGTACTTC. The encoded protein is CASSSPGEEQYF.

At least ten counts were recorded for this clonotype. V usage is TRBV30 and J usage is TRBJ2-3; maybe TRBD2 (5 bases). V gave up 2 bases and J gave up 0 bases, with 6 bases separating them. This CDR3 is built from 13 residues. Germline lookup yields CDR1 GTSNPN and CDR2 SVGIG (reference sequence). CDR3 amino acids: CAWSSGSTDTQYF. In DNA form, the CDR3 reads TGTGCCTGGAGTAGCGGAAGCACAGATACGCAGTATTTT. Filled out from reference TRBV30 and TRBJ2-3, the complete variable domain reads SQTIHQWPATLVQPVGSPLSLECTVEGTSNPNLYWYRQAAGRGLQLLFYSVGIGQISSEVPQNLSASRPQDRQFILSSKKLLLSDSGFYLCAWSSGSTDTQYFGPGTRLTVL.

This clonotype occurred many times. This chain joins TRBV5-1 and TRBJ2-5; D tentatively reads TRBD1 or TRBD2 (5 bases each). V lost 0 bases and J lost 4, with 7 bases in between. Germline assignment: CDR1 SGHRS and CDR2 YFSETQ. The CDR3 has 13 amino acids. CDR3 coding DNA: TGCGCCAGCAGCTTGGCGGGGACAGAGACCCAGTACTTC. Translating gives CASSLAGTETQYF.

This clonotype has a handful of counts. The chain has TRBV5-1 and TRBJ2-5; D not resolved. The CDR3 is made up of 14 amino acids. Germline V gene data show CDR1 as SGHRS and CDR2 as YFSETQ. V was clipped by 4 bases and J by 0 bases, with 10 bases between them. Written as DNA, the CDR3 is TGCGCCAGCAGCCTTGGAAGGTACCAAGAGACCCAGTACTTC. Its translation is CASSLGRYQETQYF.

This clonotype has more than one count but fewer than ten. Its ends do not fully match the called genes, so a read error is possible. This chain joins TRBV3-1 and TRBJ2-7; D may be TRBD1 (5 bases). Per germline, CDR1 LGHDT and CDR2 YNNKEL (reference sequence). The CDR3 totals 18 residues. DNA for the CDR3: TGTGCCAGCTGCCAAGATCCCCTAACAGGTCACAACTCCTACGAGCAGTACTTC. It yields the protein CASCQDPLTGHNSYEQYF.

The table lists this clonotype with many counts. J is TRBJ2-7 and V is TRBV6-6, with D maybe TRBD2 (5 bases). In germline, CDR1 is MNHNY, CDR2 SVGAGI (reference sequence). The CDR3 loop spans 13 amino acids. V was clipped by 6 bases and J by 7 bases, with 16 bases between them. The chain's CDR3 is CASRPDAGGEQYF. The CDR3 nucleotides read TGTGCCAGCAGGCCTGACGCCGGCGGGGAGCAGTACTTC.

This clonotype was seen more than once but under ten times. V usage is TRBV4-3 and J usage is TRBJ1-1, with D maybe TRBD1 (6 bases). CDR3 length: 15 residues. Germline lookup yields CDR1 LGHNA and CDR2 YSLEER. The V end was cut by 3 bases, the J end by 1 base, with 12 bases between. The DNA of the CDR3 is TGCGCCAGCAGCCAGGGATCCAGGGGGAACACTGAAGCTTTCTTT. This encodes CASSQGSRGNTEAFF.

In this sample, this clonotype turned up many times. The chain has TRBV20-1 and TRBJ2-3; D might be TRBD1 or TRBD2, each matching 5 bases. Germline loops: CDR1 DFQATT, CDR2 SNEGSKA (reference sequence). Trimming removed 5 bases from V and 5 bases from J, with 20 bases in between. The CDR3 consists of 15 residues. CDR3 in amino acids: CSASLGATTRDTQYF. CDR3 in DNA: TGCAGTGCTTCACTCGGGGCTACCACAAGAGATACGCAGTATTTT.

This clonotype was picked up a small number of times. The V gene is TRBV5-4, the J gene TRBJ2-3; TRBD2 matches 8 bases. Per the germline V gene, CDR1 is SGHNT and CDR2 is YYREEE (reference sequence). The V segment lost 2 bases and the J segment 0 bases; nucleotides outside the gene matches: 5. This CDR3 contains 16 residues. The CDR3 reads CASSFRTSRSTDTQYF. CDR3 coding DNA: TGTGCCAGCAGCTTCCGGACTAGCAGAAGCACAGATACGCAGTATTTT. The full variable domain, its missing parts supplied by reference TRBV5-4 and TRBJ2-3, is ETGVTQSPTHLIKTRGQQVTLRCSSQSGHNTVSWYQQALGQGPQFIFQYYREEENGRGNFPPRFSGLQFPNYSSELNVNALELDDSALYLCASSFRTSRSTDTQYFGPGTRLTVL.

In this sample, this clonotype turned up many times. CDR3 amino acids: CASSQEPGLAGVETQYF. CDR3 nucleotides: TGTGCCAGCAGCCAAGAACCGGGACTAGCGGGAGTAGAGACCCAGTACTTC. The chain joins TRBV3-1 to TRBJ2-5, with 14 nucleotides matching TRBD2. Germline CDR1 and CDR2: LGHDT and YNNKEL (reference sequence). V was clipped by 0 bases and J by 4 bases; unmatched bases: 4. CDR3 size: 17 residues.

This clonotype was picked up many times. The chain is built from TRBV10-3 and TRBJ1-1; D call uncertain. The germline V and J ends were trimmed by 6 bases and 8 bases, with 13 bases remaining between them. The germline V gene encodes CDR1 ENHRY and CDR2 SYGVKD. The CDR3 sequence is 12 residues long. The CDR3 protein is CAISPRNGEAFF. As DNA, the CDR3 is TGTGCCATCAGCCCCCGGAATGGAGAAGCTTTCTTT.

This clonotype was found a few times. The rearrangement uses TRBV5-6 and TRBJ2-7; D is perhaps TRBD2 (6 bases). Trimming removed 3 bases at V and 5 bases at J, with 21 bases between. Looked up from germline, CDR1 is SGHDT and CDR2 is YYEEEE. This CDR3 is 16 amino acids long. CDR3: CASSSTRGSGTHEQYF. CDR3 in DNA: TGTGCCAGCAGCTCTACCCGTGGTAGCGGAACGCACGAGCAGTACTTC.

This clonotype came up many times. CDR3 bases: TGCAGTGCTAGAGAGTCTAGCGGGAGGGCCCCAGATACGCAGTATTTT. It yields the protein CSARESSGRAPDTQYF. The V and J genes are TRBV20-1 and TRBJ2-3, with 12 nucleotides matching TRBD2. Trimming took 0 bases from V and 4 from J; bases not matched to a gene: 5. Germline CDR1 reads DFQATT; CDR2 reads SNEGSKA (reference sequence). The CDR3 spans 16 residues.

This clonotype occurred many times. J is TRBJ2-7 and V is TRBV5-1; D is unclear. CDR3 length: 13 residues. V was shortened by 4 bases and J by 5 bases, with 13 bases between the two germline ends. CDR1 SGHRS and CDR2 YFSETQ come from the germline V gene. The CDR3 nucleotides are TGCGCCAGCAGCCCTATTGGGCGGAACGAGCAGTACTTC. It yields the protein CASSPIGRNEQYF. Looking up the rest from reference TRBV5-1 and TRBJ2-7 gives the full variable domain: KAGVTQTPRYLIKTRGQQVTLSCSPISGHRSVSWYQQTPGQGLQFLFEYFSETQRNKGNFPGRFSGRQFSNSRSEMNVSTLELGDSALYLCASSPIGRNEQYFGPGTRLTVT.

At least ten counts were recorded for this clonotype. The genes are TRBV3-1 and TRBJ2-1; D is undetermined. The V and J ends lost 1 base and 7 bases respectively, with 14 bases between them. CDR3 length: 15 residues. Germline CDR1 and CDR2: LGHDT and YNNKEL (reference sequence). The CDR3 protein is CASSQGHPGLNEQFF. In nucleotides, the CDR3 is TGTGCCAGCAGCCAAGGCCATCCCGGGTTAAATGAGCAGTTCTTC.